This T cell receptor (beta chain) derives from a study of regulatory T cells in long-lasting Graves disease. Study-wide findings and caveats: Between persistent patients, around 2,900 public clonotypes were shared, exceeding the approximately 940 shared between new patients.

CDR3 length: 13 amino acids. Trimming pared 8 bases from V and 9 bases from J, leaving 17 bases between. CDR1 is MNHEY, CDR2 SMNVEV, per germline (reference sequence). Arm-PCR of CDR3 regions with iRepertoire HTBI primers generated TCR beta libraries. One entry per CDR3 protein, called by TCRdb with MiXCR from the multiplex PCR reads. The sample yields 440,000 or so distinct CDR3 sequences, about a sixth seen once. In its sample, this clonotype was seen many times. The antigen is not known. Time point described: newly diagnosed GD, antithyroid drugs for less than 3 months. Extracted RNA from PBMCs served as the source of the TCR library. These same data were also listed under a study on T cells in Graves' hyperthyroidism and ophthalmopathy.

The rearrangement links TRBV27 to TRBJ2-1; D is possibly TRBD2 (6 bases). The origin of this receptor is a woman aged 25-40 years with Graves disease. The source material was peripheral blood mononuclear cells (PBMCs), sampled at new diagnosis, from a patient treated with antithyroid drugs. In DNA, the CDR3 is TGTGCCAGCGGTCCCCCGGGAGTAGGTGAGCAGTTCTTC. The encoded protein is CASGPPGVGEQFF.